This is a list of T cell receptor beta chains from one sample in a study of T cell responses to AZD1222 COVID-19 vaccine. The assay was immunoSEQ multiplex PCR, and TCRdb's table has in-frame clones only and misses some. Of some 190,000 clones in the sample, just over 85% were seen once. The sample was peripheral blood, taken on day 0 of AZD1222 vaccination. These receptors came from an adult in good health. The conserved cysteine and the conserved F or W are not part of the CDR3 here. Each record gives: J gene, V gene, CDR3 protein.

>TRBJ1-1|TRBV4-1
ASSQVPANTEAF
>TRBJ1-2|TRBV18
ASSPGGSFYGYT
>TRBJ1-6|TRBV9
ASSEDRENSPLH
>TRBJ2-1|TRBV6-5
ASSWGGGFLKNEQF
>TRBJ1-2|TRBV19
ASSIGDRAGYGYT
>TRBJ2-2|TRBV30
AWSPRGRRTGELF
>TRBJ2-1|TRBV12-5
ASGSGTGDNEQF
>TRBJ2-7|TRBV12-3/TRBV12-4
ASSSDRTYEQY
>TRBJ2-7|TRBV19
ASTDRAGYEQY
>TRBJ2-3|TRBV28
ASSLTLVTGSTDTQY
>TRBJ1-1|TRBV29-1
SVGGLSNTEAF
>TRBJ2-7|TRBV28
ASSSSFQQY